This TCR beta chain was obtained from a study of blood T cell repertoires in COVID-19. Across the whole study: In each case, the material was cDNA or gDNA derived from T cells, B-cell-depleted T cells, or PBMCs.

The germline CDR1 and CDR2 sequences are LGHNA and YSLEER. V dropped 0 bases and J dropped 0 bases, with 8 bases sitting between them. The length of the CDR3 is 16 residues. In the original processing: Reference gene primer amplification yielded estimated nucleated cell counts. Data came from immunoSEQ multiplex PCR; TCRdb stores just in-frame clones and leaves some out. V and J calls and clone size are those listed in that table; D and trimming were worked out from the DNA. The profile shows tens of thousands of clones, 89% of them singletons. Material: peripheral blood. This sequence was found in a man aged 70 or older with active or convalescent COVID-19. This chain connects TRBV4-3 to TRBJ2-2, with TRBD1 as a possible D gene (6 bases). The CDR3 region is CASSQEGQPNTGELFF. In DNA, the CDR3 is TGCGCCAGCAGCCAAGAAGGACAGCCGAACACCGGGGAGCTGTTTTTT.